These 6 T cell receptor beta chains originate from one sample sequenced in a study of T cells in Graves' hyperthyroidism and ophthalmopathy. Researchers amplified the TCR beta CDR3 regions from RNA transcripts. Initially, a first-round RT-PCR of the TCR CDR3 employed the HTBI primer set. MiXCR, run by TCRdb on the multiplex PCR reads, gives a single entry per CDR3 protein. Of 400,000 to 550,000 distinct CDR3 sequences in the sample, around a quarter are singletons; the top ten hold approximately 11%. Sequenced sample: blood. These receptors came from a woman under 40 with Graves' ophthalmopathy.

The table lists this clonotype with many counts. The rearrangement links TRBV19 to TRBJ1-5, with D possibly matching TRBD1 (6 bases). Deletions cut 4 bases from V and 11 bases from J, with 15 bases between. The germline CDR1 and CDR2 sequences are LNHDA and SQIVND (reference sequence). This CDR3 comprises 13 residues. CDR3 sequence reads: CASSNRAKTSQHF. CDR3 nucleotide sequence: TGTGCCAGTAGTAACAGGGCCAAGACCTCCCAGCATTTT.

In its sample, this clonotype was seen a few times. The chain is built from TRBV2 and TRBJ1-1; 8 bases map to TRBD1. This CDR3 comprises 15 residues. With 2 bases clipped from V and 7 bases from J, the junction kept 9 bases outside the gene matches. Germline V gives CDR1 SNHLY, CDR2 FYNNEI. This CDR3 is CASSEMGQALGEAFF. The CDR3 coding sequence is TGTGCCAGCAGTGAAATGGGACAGGCATTGGGTGAAGCTTTCTTT. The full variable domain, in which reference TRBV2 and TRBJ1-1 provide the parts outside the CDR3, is EPEVTQTPSHQVTQMGQEVILRCVPISNHLYFYWYRQILGQKVEFLVSFYNNEISEKSEIFDDQFSVERPDGSNFTLKIRSTKLEDSAMYFCASSEMGQALGEAFFGQGTRLTVV.

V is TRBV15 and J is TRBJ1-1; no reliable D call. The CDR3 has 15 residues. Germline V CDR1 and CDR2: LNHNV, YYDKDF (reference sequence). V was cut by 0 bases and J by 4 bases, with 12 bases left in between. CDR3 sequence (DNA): TGTGCCACCAGCAGAGAGTATTCGGGCAGCACTGAAGCTTTCTTT. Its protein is CATSREYSGSTEAFF.

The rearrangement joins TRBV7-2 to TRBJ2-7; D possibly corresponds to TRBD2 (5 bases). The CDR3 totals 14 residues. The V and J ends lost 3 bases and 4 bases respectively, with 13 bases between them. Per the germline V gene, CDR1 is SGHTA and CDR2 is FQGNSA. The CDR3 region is CASSFSTRGYEQYF. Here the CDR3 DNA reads TGTGCCAGCAGCTTCAGTACACGGGGTTACGAGCAGTACTTC.

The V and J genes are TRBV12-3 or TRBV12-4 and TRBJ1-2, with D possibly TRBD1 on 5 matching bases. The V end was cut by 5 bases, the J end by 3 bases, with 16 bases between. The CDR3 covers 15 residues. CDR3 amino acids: CASSTTLQTDYGYTF. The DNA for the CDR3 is TGTGCCAGCAGTACGACCCTCCAGACAGACTATGGCTACACCTTC.

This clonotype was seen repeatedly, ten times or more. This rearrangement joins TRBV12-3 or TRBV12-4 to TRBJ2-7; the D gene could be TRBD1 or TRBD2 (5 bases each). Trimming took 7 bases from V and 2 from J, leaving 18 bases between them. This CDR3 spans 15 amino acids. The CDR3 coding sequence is TGTGCCAGCACTAGCTCGGGTAGGGGAGCCTACGAGCAGTACTTC. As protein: CASTSSGRGAYEQYF.